The entry below describes one T cell receptor beta chain. The antigen remains undetermined. V lost 5 bases, J lost 2 bases, and 13 bases lay in between. CDR3 size: 15 residues. CDR1 SGHDT and CDR2 YYEEEE come from the germline V gene. Unique molecular identifiers were in the cDNA, with template-switch universal primer binding. From the 5' RACE reads, TCRdb called clonotypes with MiXCR, one entry per CDR3 protein. The data contain around 450,000 distinct CDR3 sequences, 14% of them singletons. The source of the sample is a study of identical twins. Study-wide points: Part of the zero-insertion signal could reflect confounding by invariant MAIT and iNKT cells.

Separately, the same data were catalogued under a study of yellow fever vaccine responses in identical twins.

The TCR comes from a woman aged 18-29 years in good health. The rearrangement joins TRBV5-6 to TRBJ2-2; weak D call: TRBD1 (6 bases). The sample was CD4+ T cells sorted from blood. CDR3 nucleotide sequence: TGTGCCAGCAGGGCATACAGGGTTAACACCGGGGAGCTGTTTTTT. It is translated as CASRAYRVNTGELFF.